One sample yielded the 17 T cell receptor beta chains listed below, sequenced in a study of OX40 agonist ivuxolimab in advanced cancers. Method: immunoSEQ multiplex PCR; TCRdb's copy keeps in-frame clones and lacks some. The sample lists more than 45,000 clones; about 81% were seen once. The sequenced sample was CD4+ or CD8+ T cells sorted from blood, obtained in a trial of the OX40 agonist ivuxolimab. Receptors were obtained from an adult with an advanced solid tumor such as melanoma, head and neck, liver or kidney cancer.

This rearrangement joins TRBV10-1 to TRBJ2-1, with TRBD2 identical over 14 bases. J gave up 7 bases and V 10 bases, and 6 bases lay outside the gene matches. The CDR3 sequence is 14 residues long. CDR1 is WNHNN and CDR2 is SYGVQD in the germline V gene (reference sequence). The CDR3 loop is CATGTSGSRNEQFF. DNA for the CDR3: TGCGCCACCGGGACTAGCGGGAGCAGAAATGAGCAGTTCTTC.

The rearrangement links TRBV15 to TRBJ2-7; the D gene is possibly TRBD2 (6 bases). V was pared by 0 bases and J by 10 bases, with 19 bases between. In germline, CDR1 is LNHNV, CDR2 YYDKDF (reference sequence). The CDR3 spans 15 residues. The CDR3 sequence: CATSRESREAAIQYF. The CDR3 DNA is TGTGCCACCAGCAGAGAGAGCAGGGAGGCAGCGATACAGTACTTC.

CDR3 in amino acids: CSAPPGQGASSHYNEQFF. DNA of the CDR3: TGCAGCGCCCCCCCGGGACAGGGGGCTTCTAGCCATTACAATGAGCAGTTCTTC. V is TRBV29-1 and J is TRBJ2-1; 12 nucleotides align to TRBD1. The J segment lost 4 bases and the V segment lost 7 bases, leaving 17 bases of the junction unmatched. Germline loops: CDR1 SQVTM, CDR2 ANQGSEA. The length of the CDR3 is 18 residues.

V and J are TRBV27 and TRBJ1-4; no reliable D call. Trimming removed 4 bases at V and 7 bases at J, with 10 bases between. Germline lookup yields CDR1 MNHEY and CDR2 SMNVEV (reference sequence). This CDR3 has 13 amino acids. This CDR3 reads CASSSDFPEKLFF. The DNA for the CDR3 is TGTGCCAGCAGTTCCGACTTCCCTGAAAAACTGTTTTTT.

This chain joins TRBV5-5 and TRBJ1-1, with D perhaps TRBD1 (5 bases). From germline, CDR1 is SGHKS and CDR2 YYEKEE (reference sequence). The CDR3 length is 15 residues. Trimming removed 3 bases from V and 1 base from J, with 13 bases in between. CDR3 coding DNA: TGTGCCAGCAGCTCCGCCAGACAGCCGAACACTGAAGCTTTCTTT. Its translation: CASSSARQPNTEAFF.

The CDR3 here is CASSLVVTGTDTQYF. In DNA, the CDR3 is TGTGCCAGCAGCTTAGTAGTGACAGGGACAGATACGCAGTATTTT. V usage is TRBV7-6 and J usage is TRBJ2-3, with TRBD1 identical over 7 bases. Looked up from germline, CDR1 is SGHVS and CDR2 is FNYEAQ. The CDR3 loop spans 15 amino acids. With V trimmed by 1 base and J by 3 bases, 4 bases remained unmatched.

CDR3 in amino acids: CASSHRDRDGGANVLTF. As DNA, the CDR3 is TGCGCCAGCAGCCACCGGGACAGGGACGGTGGGGCCAACGTCCTGACTTTC. This sequence joins TRBV4-1 and TRBJ2-6; 9 bases are shared with TRBD1. V dropped 3 bases and J dropped 3; count of bases not matched to a gene: 6. The CDR3 sequence is 17 residues long. Looked up from germline, CDR1 is MGHRA and CDR2 is YSYEKL.

The J gene is TRBJ2-3, the V gene TRBV9; 8 bases map to TRBD2. The germline gives CDR1 SGDLS, CDR2 YYNGEE. J was trimmed by 4 bases and V by 1 base; bases with no gene match: 2. This CDR3 comprises 14 residues. The CDR3 is CASSVREGPDTQYF. CDR3 DNA: TGTGCCAGCAGCGTACGGGAGGGTCCAGATACGCAGTATTTT.

This clone was seen more than once but under ten times. The rearrangement links TRBV7-9 to TRBJ1-6; 8 nucleotides agree with TRBD1. V lost 3 bases, J lost 8 bases, and 6 bases stayed unmatched. Germline lookup yields CDR1 SEHNR and CDR2 FQNEAQ (reference sequence). This CDR3 has 15 residues. This CDR3 is CASSFVTGEDSPLHF. The CDR3 nucleotides are TGTGCCAGCAGCTTTGTGACAGGGGAAGATTCACCCCTCCACTTT.

This chain links TRBV21-1 with TRBJ2-7; TRBD2 was called by the table and not checked on the DNA. TRBV21-1 is given as a pseudogene. The CDR3 is 14 residues long. The CDR3 DNA reads as TGTGCCAGCAGCAAGCCCAGCGGGAGTCAACGTCAGTACTTC. Translating gives CASSKPSGSQRQYF.

This clone was detected only once. This chain links TRBV20-1 with TRBJ1-2; D uncertain. The CDR3 contains 10 residues. CDR1 DFQATT and CDR2 SNEGSKA come from the germline V gene (reference sequence). The germline V and J ends were trimmed by 0 bases and 7 bases, with 3 bases remaining between them. The CDR3 is CSARDGGYTF. The DNA for the CDR3 is TGCAGTGCTAGAGATGGTGGCTACACCTTC.

The CDR3 loop reads CAISLGGSYNEQFF. CDR3 nucleotides: TGTGCCATCAGCCTCGGGGGCTCCTACAATGAGCAGTTCTTC. The rearrangement uses TRBV10-3 and TRBJ2-1; D is possibly TRBD2 (6 bases). CDR1 is ENHRY and CDR2 is SYGVKD in the germline V gene. Trimming stripped 6 bases from V and 0 bases from J, with 9 bases between. This CDR3 is 14 amino acids long.

In its sample, this clone was seen once. The chain recombines TRBV20-1 with TRBJ2-5, with D perhaps matching TRBD1 (5 bases). The germline CDR1 and CDR2 sequences are DFQATT and SNEGSKA (reference sequence). The CDR3 contains 11 residues. V was pared by 7 bases and J by 9 bases, with 15 bases between. DNA of the CDR3: TGCAGTGTAGAGCAGGGCACGTCCCAGTACTTC. Translation gives CSVEQGTSQYF.

The chain recombines TRBV5-4 with TRBJ1-2, with TRBD1 matching 9 bases. Trimming removed 4 bases from V and 4 bases from J; junction bases left unmatched: 8. The CDR3 covers 15 residues. Per the germline V gene, CDR1 is SGHNT and CDR2 is YYREEE (reference sequence). CDR3 sequence reads: CASSGKQGAGYGYTF. The CDR3 DNA is TGTGCCAGCAGCGGGAAACAGGGGGCTGGCTATGGCTACACCTTC.

The chain has TRBV7-9 and TRBJ1-3; the D gene is possibly TRBD1 (5 bases). The CDR3 is made up of 16 amino acids. CDR1 is SEHNR and CDR2 is FQNEAQ in the germline V gene (reference sequence). Trimming shortened V by 1 base and J by 0 bases, and 10 bases separated the two germline ends. The CDR3: CASSLGGPGSGNTIYF. DNA for the CDR3: TGTGCCAGCAGCTTAGGGGGCCCCGGCTCTGGAAACACCATATATTTT.

The sample holds one count of this clone. The J gene is TRBJ2-7, the V gene TRBV7-6, with TRBD1 identical over 8 bases. This CDR3 region has 16 residues. The V gene's germline CDR1 is SGHVS and CDR2 FNYEAQ. Trimming removed 1 base from V and 5 bases from J; junction bases left unmatched: 10. The CDR3 sequence: CASSLELQGVADEQYF. The CDR3 DNA follows: TGTGCCAGCAGCTTAGAGCTACAGGGGGTCGCTGACGAGCAGTACTTC.

The chain employs TRBV30 and TRBJ2-7; 11 nucleotides align to TRBD1. The V gene end was trimmed by 3 bases and the J gene end by 3 bases; junction bases not matched to a gene: 13. Germline V gene lookup returns CDR1 GTSNPN and CDR2 SVGIG (reference sequence). This CDR3 comprises 17 residues. CDR3 DNA sequence: TGTGCCTGGAGAGGACAGGGGGCGCGCGGGAGTGGCTACGAGCAGTACTTC. Translated, it gives CAWRGQGARGSGYEQYF.